These T cell receptor beta chains were read from a single sample in a study of regulatory T cells in long-lasting Graves disease. TCRdb reprocessed the multiplex PCR reads with MiXCR, giving one entry per CDR3 protein. The sample lists more than 350,000 distinct CDR3 sequences, 15% occurring once. These sequences were also reported in another study, on T cells in Graves' hyperthyroidism and ophthalmopathy.

Here the sequenced sample was peripheral blood mononuclear cells (PBMCs), taken at new diagnosis, from a patient treated with antithyroid drugs. The receptors come from a woman aged 25 to 39 with Graves disease. Each CDR3 is given with its conserved first and last residue. Each record gives: V gene, J gene, D gene, clone size, CDR3 DNA, CDR3 protein. D genes are given only for firm matches. Rows may omit the clone size; those that give it use once, few, many or a size class.

>TRBV7-8|TRBJ1-5|TRBD1|many
TGTGCCAGCAGCTCAGACAGGGGGCGAGAGAGCAATCAGCCCCAGCATTTT
CASSSDRGRESNQPQHF
>TRBV13|TRBJ1-2|NA|many
TGTGCCAGCAGCTTGGGCGCCCGGACTAACTATGGCTACACCTTC
CASSLGARTNYGYTF
>TRBV19|TRBJ2-2|NA|NA
TGTGCCAGTAGTATAGTTATCCAGGGCACCGGGGAGCTGTTTTTT
CASSIVIQGTGELFF
>TRBV6-1|TRBJ1-6|TRBD1|many
TGTGCCAGCAGGATCGACAGGGGGCAGGGGTATCCCCTCCACTTT
CASRIDRGQGYPLHF
>TRBV28|TRBJ2-7|TRBD2|many
TGTGCCAGCAAACTAGCGGCGAGCTCCTACGAGCAGTACTTC
CASKLAASSYEQYF
>TRBV3-1|TRBJ1-3|NA|many
TGTGCCAGCGAACAGTCTTCTGGAAACACCATATATTTT
CASEQSSGNTIYF
>TRBV19|TRBJ2-3|NA|NA
TGTGCCAGTAGTATGGGGGGCGGGACTACAGATACGCAGTATTTT
CASSMGGGTTDTQYF
>TRBV7-8|TRBJ1-5|NA|many
TGTGCCAGCAGCTTAGCGGGGAGCGCGAATCAGCCCCAGCATTTT
CASSLAGSANQPQHF
>TRBV7-8|TRBJ2-3|NA|NA
TGTGCCAGCAGCTTAGGGGGATACCACACAGATACGCAGTATTTT
CASSLGGYHTDTQYF
>TRBV3-1|TRBJ2-1|NA|many
TGTGCCAGCAGCCTCGGGGTGAGGGAGGATCAGTTCTTC
CASSLGVREDQFF
>TRBV4-1|TRBJ1-1|NA|NA
TGCGCCAGCAGCCTAACCGGGACAACGAACACTGAAGCTTTCTTT
CASSLTGTTNTEAFF
>TRBV5-1|TRBJ2-7|TRBD2|many
TGCGCCAGCAGCCGGGGACTAGCCCCCGGCTACGAGCAGTACTTC
CASSRGLAPGYEQYF
>TRBV19|TRBJ2-7|TRBD2|NA
TGTGCCAGTAGTACGGGACTAGCGGTCGGGTACGAGCAGTACTTC
CASSTGLAVGYEQYF
>TRBV15|TRBJ2-4|TRBD2|many
TGTGCCACCAGCAACGGGCGGGAGGGCTCGGACATTCAGTACTTC
CATSNGREGSDIQYF
>TRBV7-2|TRBJ2-7|NA|NA
TGTGCCAGCAGCTTAGGGAGGACACTCATCTCCTACGAGCAGTACTTC
CASSLGRTLISYEQYF
>TRBV2|TRBJ2-1|NA|many
TGTGCCAGCTTAAATAGCCCGAGCTCCTACAATGAGCAGTTCTTC
CASLNSPSSYNEQFF
>TRBV7-3|TRBJ2-5|NA|many
TGTGCCAGCAGCCCAGAAGGGGGGACCCAGTACTTC
CASSPEGGTQYF
>TRBV24-1|TRBJ2-1|TRBD2|many
TGTGCCACCAGTGACTTGACTAGCGGGGCCACGCGCGATGAGCAGTTCTTC
CATSDLTSGATRDEQFF
>TRBV19|TRBJ2-1|NA|few
TGTGCCAGTAGTAGGGGGACGGGGAAGAGGAGTGAGCAGTTCTTC
CASSRGTGKRSEQFF
>TRBV12-3/TRBV12-4|TRBJ1-5|NA|many
TGTGCCAGCCAACAACAGGGAGGTCAGCCCCAGCATTTT
CASQQQGGQPQHF
>TRBV3-1|TRBJ1-5|NA|many
TGTGCCAGCAGCCGCGGGGTGAATCAGCCCCAGCATTTT
CASSRGVNQPQHF
>TRBV15|TRBJ1-5|TRBD1|NA
TGTGCCACCAGCAGACCATGGGGACAGGGCAATCAGCCCCAGCATTTT
CATSRPWGQGNQPQHF
>TRBV2|TRBJ2-4|NA|few
TGTGCCAGCAGGATGGAGGGGCCTGACATTCAGTACTTC
CASRMEGPDIQYF
>TRBV27|TRBJ1-5|NA|many
TGTGCCAGCAGTTCTTCAAGCAATCAGCCCCAGCATTTT
CASSSSSNQPQHF
>TRBV28|TRBJ1-5|NA|few
TGTGCCAGCAGTGGAGGTGGGAGGGGACAGCCCCAGCATTTT
CASSGGGRGQPQHF
>TRBV29-1|TRBJ2-1|TRBD1|NA
TGCAGCGTTCAGACAGGGGTTTACAATGAGCAGTTCTTC
CSVQTGVYNEQFF
>TRBV6-1|TRBJ2-3|TRBD2|many
TGTGCCAGCAGCGATTCCGGGACTAGCGGGCCCCCATGGGATACGCAGTATTTT
CASSDSGTSGPPWDTQYF
>TRBV6-1|TRBJ1-3|NA|NA
TGTGCCAGCAGACCCGACATTCCCTCTGGAAACACCATATATTTT
CASRPDIPSGNTIYF
>TRBV15|TRBJ2-3|TRBD2|NA
TGTGCCACCAGCCCAGGACTAGCGGGAGGTCGCACAGATACGCAGTATTTT
CATSPGLAGGRTDTQYF
>TRBV28|TRBJ2-5|TRBD1|NA
TGTGCCAGCACAGGGACAGAAGAGACCCAGTACTTC
CASTGTEETQYF
>TRBV29-1|TRBJ2-1|TRBD2|few
TGCAGCGTTGAAGCTAGCGGGAGCATCCTCTACAATGAGCAGTTCTTC
CSVEASGSILYNEQFF
>TRBV18|TRBJ2-3|NA|many
TGTGCCAGCTCACCTGGAGGCACAGATACGCAGTATTTT
CASSPGGTDTQYF
>TRBV29-1|TRBJ2-1|TRBD2|NA
TGCAGCGTTGATTATTTAGCGGGAGTGGGATATGAGCAGTTCTTC
CSVDYLAGVGYEQFF
>TRBV3-1|TRBJ1-1|NA|many
TGTGCCAGCAGCCAAGAGGGCCGACAGCCCCTTGGAGCTTTCTTT
CASSQEGRQPLGAFF
>TRBV20-1|TRBJ2-3|NA|many
TGCAGTGCTCCCCTAGGAGTTAGTACGCAGTATTTT
CSAPLGVSTQYF
>TRBV4-1|TRBJ1-4|TRBD1|NA
TGCGCCAGCAGCCAAGATTGGTCGACAGGGAGAAATGAAAAACTGTTTTTT
CASSQDWSTGRNEKLFF
>TRBV20-1|TRBJ2-3|NA|NA
TGCAGTGCTCACGATTCCACAGATACGCAGTATTTT
CSAHDSTDTQYF
>TRBV7-9|TRBJ1-3|TRBD1|NA
TGTGCCAGCAGCCGGGGGGTATTCCAGGGGGCTGGAAACACCATATATTTT
CASSRGVFQGAGNTIYF
>TRBV12-3/TRBV12-4|TRBJ2-1|NA|few
TGTGCCAGCAGTTTCCCCGCCCCCCCGCATGAGCAGTTCTTC
CASSFPAPPHEQFF
>TRBV5-1|TRBJ2-1|TRBD1|many
TGCGCCAGCAGCTTGCCCGGGACAGGGGCGCATGAGCAGTTCTTC
CASSLPGTGAHEQFF
>TRBV30|TRBJ2-5|NA|many
TGTGCCTGGGACGGGACTCCACAGCAGAGGGAGACCCAGTACTTC
CAWDGTPQQRETQYF
>TRBV12-3/TRBV12-4|TRBJ2-1|TRBD2|NA
TGTGCCAGCTCGTTCGCGGGAGTCTCCTACAATGAGCAGTTCTTC
CASSFAGVSYNEQFF
>TRBV20-1|TRBJ2-7|TRBD1|NA
TGCAGTGCTAGAGATCCCGGGACAGGGTCGGGGGAGCAGTACTTC
CSARDPGTGSGEQYF
>TRBV30|TRBJ1-5|NA|NA
TGTGCCCGCCAAACACTCAATCAGCCCCAGCATTTT
CARQTLNQPQHF
>TRBV20-1|TRBJ2-3|NA|many
TGCAGTGCTAGAGATGAGGGGGCATGGCAGGGACGGGAGACAGATACGCAGTATTTT
CSARDEGAWQGRETDTQYF
>TRBV5-1|TRBJ2-3|TRBD2|many
TGCGCCAGCAGCGTGACTAGCAGGGAATCAGATACGCAGTATTTT
CASSVTSRESDTQYF
>TRBV12-5|TRBJ2-2|NA|few
TGTGCTAGTGCCCCGGACAGTTTGAACACCGGGGAGCTGTTTTTT
CASAPDSLNTGELFF
>TRBV14|TRBJ2-5|NA|NA
TGTGCCAGCAGCCATCCACTAGATATCCGGGAGACCCAGTACTTC
CASSHPLDIRETQYF